The rows below give T cell receptor beta chains drawn from one sample of a study of response to subunit inactivated influenza vaccine. TCRdb reprocessed the RT-PCR reads with MiXCR, giving one entry per CDR3 protein. Here the sample spans hundreds of thousands of distinct CDR3 sequences, over 9% being singletons. The sample was also reused in another study, on T cells expressing NK-cell markers.

The sequenced sample was PBMCs from blood, obtained on the day of vaccination. Receptor source: a man aged 45-60 years who received an inactivated influenza vaccine. Both conserved end residues are part of each CDR3. D genes are given only for firm matches. The size of a clone is reported for some rows only, either as once, few or many, or as a class for expanded clones.

>TRBV6-5|.|TRBJ2-2|many
CASSYTPMGGNTGELFF
TGTGCCAGCAGTTATACCCCCATGGGGGGAAACACCGGGGAGCTGTTTTTT
>TRBV5-1|.|TRBJ2-1|.
CASSGTGTLSYNEQFF
TGCGCCAGCAGCGGAACCGGGACCCTTTCCTACAATGAGCAGTTCTTC
>TRBV19|.|TRBJ2-7|.
CASSKRPTEQYF
TGTGCCAGTAGTAAACGGCCGACCGAGCAGTACTTC
>TRBV28|TRBD1|TRBJ1-5|many
CATRQGNQPQHF
TGTGCCACCCGACAGGGAAATCAGCCCCAGCATTTT
>TRBV12-3/TRBV12-4|.|TRBJ2-3|many
CASSFSGADTQYF
TGTGCCAGCAGTTTTTCGGGTGCAGATACGCAGTATTTT
>TRBV7-9|TRBD2|TRBJ2-3|few
CASRLAGGPLADTQYF
TGTGCCAGCAGACTAGCGGGGGGGCCTCTGGCAGATACGCAGTATTTT
>TRBV29-1|.|TRBJ2-1|many
CSGAGRGSYNEQFF
TGCAGCGGGGCGGGCAGGGGTTCCTACAATGAGCAGTTCTTC
>TRBV7-2|TRBD2|TRBJ2-1|few
CASSLALREGLHNEQFF
TGTGCCAGCAGCTTAGCGCTCCGGGAGGGCCTCCACAATGAGCAGTTCTTC
>TRBV2|TRBD1|TRBJ2-5|few
CASSVESIGQAGETQYF
TGTGCCAGCAGTGTAGAGAGTATAGGACAGGCTGGGGAGACCCAGTACTTC
>TRBV10-3|.|TRBJ1-5|few
CAISVNRDSNQPQHF
TGTGCCATCAGTGTTAACAGGGACTCCAATCAGCCCCAGCATTTT
>TRBV5-1|.|TRBJ2-3|many
CASSLAGSGDTQYF
TGCGCCAGCAGCTTGGCGGGTTCAGGCGATACGCAGTATTTT
>TRBV28|TRBD1|TRBJ1-5|.
CASSLSARQGNQPQHF
TGTGCCAGCAGTTTATCGGCACGACAGGGTAATCAGCCCCAGCATTTT
>TRBV12-3/TRBV12-4|.|TRBJ2-1|few
CASSTRSMGNEQFF
TGTGCCAGCAGCACTAGGTCAATGGGGAATGAGCAGTTCTTC
>TRBV10-3|.|TRBJ2-3|.
CAISPGLRSSTDTQYF
TGTGCCATCAGCCCGGGGCTCAGGTCTAGCACAGATACGCAGTATTTT
>TRBV7-9|TRBD1|TRBJ2-5|.
CASSSGQGNMGETQYF
TGTGCCAGCAGCTCGGGACAGGGGAATATGGGAGAGACCCAGTACTTC
>TRBV5-1|.|TRBJ2-2|few
CASSLSTRGYTGELFF
TGCGCCAGCAGTTTGTCAACCCGAGGGTACACCGGGGAGCTGTTTTTT
>TRBV6-6|.|TRBJ2-7|few
CASALGYEQYF
TGTGCCAGCGCCCTAGGCTACGAGCAGTACTTC
>TRBV5-1|TRBD2|TRBJ2-7|many
CASSLALAGDSYEQYF
TGCGCCAGCAGCTTGGCCCTAGCGGGGGACTCCTACGAGCAGTACTTC
>TRBV7-9|.|TRBJ1-4|many
CASRDGDNEKLFF
TGTGCCAGCAGGGACGGCGATAATGAAAAACTGTTTTTT
>TRBV30|TRBD2|TRBJ2-1|few
CAWSVSGGLNEQFF
TGTGCCTGGAGTGTAAGCGGGGGGCTCAATGAGCAGTTCTTC
>TRBV7-2|.|TRBJ1-6|many
CASRKGMSYNSPLHF
TGTGCCAGCAGGAAGGGGATGTCCTATAATTCACCCCTCCACTTT
>TRBV25-1|TRBD1|TRBJ2-5|many
CASRNSPGQGVETQYF
TGTGCCAGCAGAAATTCACCGGGACAGGGGGTGGAGACCCAGTACTTC
>TRBV12-3/TRBV12-4|.|TRBJ2-3|.
CARTFYGGDTDTQYF
TGTGCCAGAACTTTCTACGGGGGTGACACAGATACGCAGTATTTT
>TRBV5-1|TRBD1|TRBJ2-7|few
CASSLGLQGRVDEQYF
TGCGCCAGCAGCTTGGGGTTACAGGGGCGAGTAGACGAGCAGTACTTC
>TRBV18|.|TRBJ1-1|.
CASSPEGTGTEAFF
TGTGCCAGCTCACCGGAAGGAACGGGAACTGAAGCTTTCTTT
>TRBV4-1|TRBD2|TRBJ2-7|few
CASSQVASGSYEQYF
TGCGCCAGCAGCCAAGTAGCTAGCGGCTCCTACGAGCAGTACTTC
>TRBV20-1|TRBD1|TRBJ1-6|.
CSARGQGFYNSPLHF
TGCAGTGCTAGAGGACAGGGTTTCTATAATTCACCCCTCCACTTT
>TRBV18|.|TRBJ1-2|.
CASSPSFGGAVDGYTF
TGTGCCAGCTCACCGAGCTTTGGGGGCGCAGTCGATGGCTACACCTTC
>TRBV6-1|.|TRBJ2-5|.
CASSNKVPGRRFYLRTQYF
TGTGCCAGCAGTAACAAAGTCCCGGGACGCCGGTTCTATCTGCGGACCCAGTACTTC
>TRBV5-1|.|TRBJ2-1|few
CASSSSTQKYNEQFF
TGCGCCAGCAGCTCCTCCACCCAGAAATACAATGAGCAGTTCTTC
>TRBV2|.|TRBJ2-1|.
CASKIGPNNEQFF
TGTGCCAGCAAGATCGGGCCTAACAATGAGCAGTTCTTC
>TRBV5-1|.|TRBJ2-3|.
CASSLWTAGKDTQYF
TGCGCCAGCAGCTTGTGGACAGCGGGGAAGGATACGCAGTATTTT
>TRBV5-1|.|TRBJ1-3|many
CASSPRVTGSGNTIYF
TGCGCCAGCAGCCCGCGGGTGACGGGCTCAGGAAACACCATATATTTT
>TRBV4-3|.|TRBJ2-1|.
CASSPQRQEEQFF
TGCGCCAGCAGCCCACAGCGCCAAGAAGAGCAGTTCTTC
>TRBV10-3|.|TRBJ1-2|many
CAISEAGEAGGYTF
TGTGCCATCAGTGAGGCAGGGGAAGCGGGCGGCTACACCTTC
>TRBV5-1|TRBD2|TRBJ2-5|few
CASSLDAGGIGDQYF
TGCGCCAGCAGCTTGGATGCGGGGGGGATCGGAGACCAGTACTTC
>TRBV20-1|TRBD1|TRBJ2-3|.
CSSGQGTDTQYF
TGCAGCTCCGGACAGGGAACAGATACGCAGTATTTT
>TRBV4-2|.|TRBJ2-3|.
CASSQELRSTDTQYF
TGTGCCAGCAGCCAAGAATTGCGGTCCACAGATACGCAGTATTTT
>TRBV6-2/TRBV6-3|TRBD2|TRBJ2-1|.
CASSYYSGASYNEQFF
TGTGCCAGCAGTTACTATAGCGGGGCTTCCTACAATGAGCAGTTCTTC
>TRBV4-2|TRBD1|TRBJ1-1|.
CASSQVGRGLTNTEAFF
TGTGCCAGCAGCCAAGTCGGCAGGGGGCTAACGAACACTGAAGCTTTCTTT
>TRBV11-2|.|TRBJ2-7|many
CASRVHPSAGRRFYEQYF
TGTGCCAGCAGAGTTCATCCGTCGGCGGGGAGGCGATTTTACGAGCAGTACTTC
>TRBV20-1|TRBD2|TRBJ2-7|few
CSVNSGGFSYEQYF
TGCAGTGTCAATAGCGGGGGATTCTCCTACGAGCAGTACTTC
>TRBV5-1|.|TRBJ2-5|few
CASSQGWAQYF
TGCGCCAGCAGTCAGGGATGGGCCCAGTACTTC
>TRBV12-3/TRBV12-4|.|TRBJ2-5|.
CASSFEGFKETQYF
TGTGCCAGCAGTTTCGAGGGGTTCAAAGAGACCCAGTACTTC
>TRBV5-1|TRBD1|TRBJ2-5|.
CASSPRTGVGETQYF
TGCGCCAGCAGCCCGCGGACAGGGGTAGGGGAGACCCAGTACTTC
>TRBV6-2/TRBV6-3|TRBD2|TRBJ2-1|.
CASRLSGGVLNEQFF
TGTGCCAGCAGACTAAGCGGGGGCGTCTTAAATGAGCAGTTCTTC
>TRBV6-5|.|TRBJ2-1|few
CASSYAPGKSYNEQFF
TGTGCCAGCAGTTACGCCCCCGGGAAGTCGTACAATGAGCAGTTCTTC
>TRBV6-2/TRBV6-3|TRBD2|TRBJ2-1|.
CASSTKNRREGYNEQFF
TGTGCCAGCAGTACCAAAAATAGGCGGGAGGGGTACAATGAGCAGTTCTTC
>TRBV30|.|TRBJ1-1|.
CAWSVTASRAFF
TGTGCCTGGAGTGTCACCGCGTCCCGAGCTTTCTTT
>TRBV6-5|.|TRBJ1-2|few
CASSYSRNSNYGYTF
TGTGCCAGCAGTTACTCGAGGAATAGTAACTATGGCTACACCTTC
>TRBV29-1|TRBD1|TRBJ2-5|.
CSVCYGQGYQETQYF
TGCAGCGTTTGTTACGGACAGGGTTACCAAGAGACCCAGTACTTC
>TRBV7-3|.|TRBJ2-3|few
CASQLHSGTDTQYF
TGTGCCAGCCAACTTCATAGCGGCACAGATACGCAGTATTTT
>TRBV20-1|.|TRBJ1-2|.
CSARDRFGAYGYTF
TGCAGTGCTAGAGATCGTTTTGGAGCCTATGGCTACACCTTC
>TRBV5-1|.|TRBJ1-2|many
CASSLTGFYGYTF
TGCGCCAGCAGCCTAACAGGGTTCTATGGCTACACCTTC
>TRBV20-1|TRBD1|TRBJ1-1|.
CSATDRGLRDHAFF
TGCAGTGCTACCGACAGGGGACTACGCGACCATGCTTTCTTT
>TRBV20-1|.|TRBJ2-3|many
CSARPAGLLTDTQYF
TGCAGTGCTAGACCCGCGGGATTGTTGACAGATACGCAGTATTTT
>TRBV28|.|TRBJ1-5|.
CASSFGERRNQPQHF
TGTGCCAGCAGTTTTGGGGAAAGGCGAAATCAGCCCCAGCATTTT
>TRBV4-3|.|TRBJ2-1|few
CASSQDSGSSSYNEQFF
TGCGCCAGCAGCCAAGATAGTGGCAGTTCCTCCTACAATGAGCAGTTCTTC
>TRBV4-1|TRBD2|TRBJ2-7|many
CASSQGMMKREGNEQYF
TGCGCCAGCAGCCAGGGCATGATGAAGCGGGAGGGGAACGAGCAGTACTTC
>TRBV3-1|TRBD1|TRBJ2-2|few
CASSPQPMTGSNTGELFF
TGTGCCAGCAGCCCCCAGCCGATGACAGGGTCGAACACCGGGGAGCTGTTTTTT